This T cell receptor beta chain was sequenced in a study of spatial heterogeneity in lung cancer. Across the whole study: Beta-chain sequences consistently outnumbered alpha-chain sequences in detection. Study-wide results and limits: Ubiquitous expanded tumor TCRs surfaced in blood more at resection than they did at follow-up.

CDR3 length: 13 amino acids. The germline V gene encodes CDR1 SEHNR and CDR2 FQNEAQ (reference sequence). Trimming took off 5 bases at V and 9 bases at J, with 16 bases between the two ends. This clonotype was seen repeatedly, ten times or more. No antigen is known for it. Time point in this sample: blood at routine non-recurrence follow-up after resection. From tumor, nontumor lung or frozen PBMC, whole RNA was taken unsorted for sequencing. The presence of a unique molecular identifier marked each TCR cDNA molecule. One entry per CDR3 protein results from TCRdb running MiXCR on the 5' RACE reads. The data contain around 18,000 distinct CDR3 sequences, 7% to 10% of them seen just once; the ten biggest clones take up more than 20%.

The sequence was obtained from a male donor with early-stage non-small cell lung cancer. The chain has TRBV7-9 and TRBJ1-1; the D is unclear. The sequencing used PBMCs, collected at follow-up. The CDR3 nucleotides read TGTGCCAGCAGCCCGACGGAGATAACGAAAGCTTTCTTT. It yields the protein CASSPTEITKAFF.